Below, 12 T cell receptor beta chains from the same sample are listed, as sequenced in a study of shared T cell receptors in the human thymus. The data were produced by immunoSEQ multiplex PCR, yet TCRdb's version contains in-frame clones alone and is incomplete. The repertoire has some 700,000 clones, around 87% of them found once; the top ten carry 0.0095% to 0.013%. The same data also contributed to another study, on human thymus T cells.

Source material: thymocytes. The source of these receptors is a boy under three years old with a congenital heart defect.

The chain employs TRBV18 and TRBJ2-5; D ambiguous. Per the germline V gene, CDR1 is KGHSH and CDR2 is LQKENI. The length of the CDR3 is 15 residues. V lost 6 bases and J lost 6, with 20 bases in between. Here the CDR3 reads CASSPEDWAPQTQYF. DNA for the CDR3: TGTGCCAGCTCCCCAGAAGATTGGGCCCCACAGACCCAGTACTTC.

The V and J genes are TRBV28 and TRBJ2-3, with 15 bases identical to TRBD2. CDR3 length equals 19 residues. Trimming removed 4 bases from V and 0 bases from J; junction bases left unmatched: 8. From germline, CDR1 is MDHEN and CDR2 SYDVKM. CDR3 bases: TGTGCCAGCAGTTGGACTAGCGGGAGGGACAATATTAGCACAGATACGCAGTATTTT. Protein product: CASSWTSGRDNISTDTQYF.

The rearrangement joins TRBV5-8 to TRBJ2-1; TRBD2 matches at 10 bases. Germline assignment: CDR1 SGHTS and CDR2 YDEGEE. The CDR3 consists of 17 residues. J gave up 10 bases and V 5 bases, and 18 bases lay outside the gene matches. The CDR3 sequence is CASRLSGRALLPHEQFF. Written as DNA, the CDR3 is TGTGCCAGCAGACTGAGCGGGAGGGCCCTTTTACCCCACGAGCAGTTCTTC. Drawing the rest from reference TRBV5-8 and TRBJ2-1, the complete variable domain is EAGVTQSPTHLIKTRGQQATLRCSPISGHTSVYWYQQALGLGLQFLLWYDEGEERNRGNFPPRFSGRQFPNYSSELNVNALELEDSALYLCASRLSGRALLPHEQFFGPGTRLTVL.

The J gene is TRBJ2-3, the V gene TRBV15, with 12 bases matching TRBD2. Trimming took 5 bases from V and 0 from J; bases not matched to a gene: 3. The germline V gene encodes CDR1 LNHNV and CDR2 YYDKDF (reference sequence). There are 16 residues in the CDR3. CDR3 DNA sequence: TGTGCCACCAGCGGAGGGACTAGCGGGAGCACAGATACGCAGTATTTT. Residues: CATSGGTSGSTDTQYF.

The chain combines TRBV5-4 with TRBJ2-7; a possible D gene is TRBD1 (5 bases). Per the germline V gene, CDR1 is SGHNT and CDR2 is YYREEE (reference sequence). Trimming left V 0 bases short and J 2 bases short, with 9 bases between. The CDR3 has 14 amino acids. CDR3 sequence reads: CASSLDRRPYEQYF. CDR3 nucleotide sequence: TGTGCCAGCAGCTTGGACAGGCGACCCTACGAGCAGTACTTC.

V gene TRBV11-3 combines with J gene TRBJ1-4; D is possibly TRBD1 (6 bases). This CDR3 spans 15 amino acids. CDR1 SGHNT and CDR2 YENEEA come from the germline V gene. V was cut by 4 bases and J by 5 bases, with 14 bases left in between. DNA of the CDR3: TGTGCCAGCAGCTCATCGGACAGCCCAAATGAAAAACTGTTTTTT. It translates to CASSSSDSPNEKLFF.

This rearrangement joins TRBV27 to TRBJ2-2; TRBD1 is a possible D gene (6 bases). This CDR3 is built from 15 residues. The germline gives CDR1 MNHEY, CDR2 SMNVEV (reference sequence). The V gene lost 0 bases and the J gene lost 6 bases, with 11 bases spanning the gap. The CDR3 protein is CASSLSAGDPGELFF. For the CDR3, the DNA is TGTGCCAGCAGTTTATCGGCAGGGGATCCCGGGGAGCTGTTTTTT.

V gene TRBV30 combines with J gene TRBJ2-1; possible D gene TRBD2, 6 bases. Trimming pared 0 bases from V and 1 base from J, leaving 28 bases between. This CDR3 is built from 21 residues. The germline gives CDR1 GTSNPN, CDR2 SVGIG (reference sequence). The CDR3 protein is CAWSVGDGGPGLARSYNEQFF. The CDR3 coding sequence is TGTGCCTGGAGTGTTGGAGACGGAGGACCGGGGCTAGCGCGATCCTACAATGAGCAGTTCTTC.

DNA of the CDR3: TGCGCCAGCAGCTTGGGTCCCCCTCCGGGAGAGGAGAACACCGGGGAGCTGTTTTTT. Translation gives CASSLGPPPGEENTGELFF. This rearrangement joins TRBV5-1 to TRBJ2-2; D is possibly TRBD2 (6 bases). Between the trimmed V and J ends, which lost 0 bases and 1 base, there was a span of 19 bases. This CDR3 is built from 19 residues. CDR1 and CDR2 (germline): SGHRS, YFSETQ.

This clone was seen a single time. The CDR3, as DNA: TGTGCCAGCAGCTTCGGGGACAGGGTTTTGTCAGATACGCAGTATTTT. This gives the protein CASSFGDRVLSDTQYF. The V gene is TRBV11-3, the J gene TRBJ2-3, with 9 bases lining up with TRBD1. V lost 3 bases, J lost 4 bases, and 8 bases stayed unmatched. The germline gives CDR1 SGHNT, CDR2 YENEEA. The CDR3 is 16 residues long.

This CDR3 reads CASSKAGLAGDGQYF. The CDR3 DNA sequence: TGTGCCAGCAGCAAAGCGGGACTAGCGGGAGATGGGCAGTACTTC. This rearrangement joins TRBV27 to TRBJ2-7; 14 nucleotides agree with TRBD2. CDR1 MNHEY and CDR2 SMNVEV come from the germline V gene (reference sequence). This CDR3 has 15 amino acids. V lost 6 bases, J lost 9 bases, and 10 bases stayed unmatched.

This chain uses TRBV5-4 with TRBJ2-3; TRBD2 is a possible D gene (5 bases). The CDR3 covers 15 residues. V lost 0 bases to trimming and J lost 3 bases, with 11 bases between them. CDR1 and CDR2 from the germline V gene are SGHNT and YYREEE (reference sequence). The DNA for the CDR3 is TGTGCCAGCAGCTTGGCGGCTAGAGGGACAGATACGCAGTATTTT. The encoded protein is CASSLAARGTDTQYF.